This TCR beta chain is from a study of blood T cell repertoires in COVID-19. Background on the study: The United States, Italy and Spain provided the acute and convalescent COVID-19 samples.

Per germline, CDR1 LNHDA and CDR2 SQIVND (reference sequence). This CDR3 spans 18 amino acids. The ends lost 7 bases at V and 0 bases at J; junction bases unmatched: 13. Per the authors' pipeline: Using reference gene primer amplification, nucleated cell counts were estimated. The assay was immunoSEQ multiplex PCR, and TCRdb's table has in-frame clones only and misses some. D and trimming were read from the DNA, whereas the V and J calls and clone size are those reported in that table. The sample holds about 58,000 clones; approximately 91% are singletons and the top ten take roughly an eighth. The chain is built from TRBV19 and TRBJ1-1, with 11 positions matching TRBD1. The sequenced sample consisted of peripheral blood. This sequence originates from a woman aged 60 to 75 with active COVID-19. CDR3 protein: CASTGDRGILSLNTEAFF. The CDR3 nucleotides are TGTGCCAGTACGGGGGACAGGGGGATATTGTCTTTGAACACTGAAGCTTTCTTT.